This T cell receptor (beta chain) was captured by sequencing in a study of blood T cell repertoires in COVID-19. Study background: Samples representing acute and convalescent COVID-19 were sourced from the United States, Italy and Spain. The cDNA or gDNA used as material had been derived from T cells, B-cell-depleted T cells, or PBMCs.

This clone showed up just once. As originally analysed: Amplification of reference gene primers provided the estimated nucleated cell counts. Repertoires were generated with immunoSEQ multiplex PCR, while TCRdb's copy carries only in-frame clones and drops some. From that table come the V and J calls and clone size; the DNA was used to work out D and trimming. The sample consists of 200,000 or so clones, around 84% of them appearing once. The ends lost 4 bases at V and 2 bases at J; junction bases unmatched: 9. The length of the CDR3 is 18 residues. Germline-derived CDR1 and CDR2 are MNHEY and SMNVEV (reference sequence).

The sample consisted of peripheral blood. The receptor comes from a man between 50 and 59 years old who had recovered from COVID-19. The chain uses TRBV27 and TRBJ1-5; 12 bases are shared with TRBD1. CDR3 protein: CASSSPGTGGVGNQPQHF. The DNA for the CDR3 is TGTGCCAGCAGTTCCCCCGGGACAGGGGGCGTTGGCAATCAGCCCCAGCATTTT.